A selection of T cell receptor beta chains follows, all from one sample in a study of Ad26.COV2.S vaccination and SARS-CoV-2 variants. Profiling relied on immunoSEQ multiplex PCR, and the TCRdb table lists in-frame clones only, not all of them. The data contain about 320,000 clones, 85% of them seen just once; the ten biggest clones take up approximately 2.2%. Sequencing was performed on peripheral blood, taken in a trial of Ad26.COV2.S vaccine versus placebo. The source of these receptors is a person aged 18-60 years who received the Ad26.COV2.S COVID-19 vaccine or a placebo. The CDR3 runs from the conserved cysteine through the conserved F or W. A D gene is named only where the DNA matches it firmly. Some rows have no size entry. The others give once, few or many, or a class for an expanded clone.

V	size	D	J	CDR3	DNA
TRBV7-8	.	TRBD2	TRBJ2-3	CASSLGGVPSTDTQYF	TGTGCCAGCAGCTTGGGGGGGGTTCCTAGCACAGATACGCAGTATTTT
TRBV14	.	.	TRBJ1-4	CASSRPGHLGEEKLFF	TGTGCCAGCAGCCGACCTGGACACCTTGGAGAAGAAAAACTGTTTTTT
TRBV7-2	.	TRBD1	TRBJ1-2	CASSLAGGPSYGYTF	TGTGCCAGCAGCTTAGCAGGGGGCCCCAGCTATGGCTACACCTTC
TRBV7-8	few	TRBD2	TRBJ2-5	CASSFLTSGGHKYF	TGTGCCAGCAGCTTCTTGACTAGCGGGGGCCACAAGTACTTC
TRBV9	.	.	TRBJ2-2	CASSVWGTSTTGELFF	TGTGCCAGCAGCGTATGGGGGACCTCGACCACCGGGGAGCTGTTTTTT
TRBV3-1/TRBV3-2	once	TRBD2	TRBJ2-1	CASSLSGGTYNEQFF	TGTGCCAGCAGCCTGAGCGGGGGGACCTACAATGAGCAGTTCTTC
TRBV19	once	.	TRBJ1-5	CASSQSGPTPQHF	TGTGCCAGTAGTCAGTCAGGGCCCACGCCCCAGCATTTT
TRBV5-1	once	.	TRBJ1-5	CASSPTGNSNQPQHF	TGCGCCAGCAGCCCTACGGGCAATAGCAATCAGCCCCAGCATTTT
TRBV7-8	.	TRBD2	TRBJ2-5	CASSQSGGQETQYF	TGTGCCAGCAGTCAAAGCGGGGGGCAGGAGACCCAGTACTTC
TRBV7-6	few	TRBD1	TRBJ2-2	CASSLALPGQGTGELFF	TGTGCCAGCAGCTTAGCCTTACCGGGACAGGGAACCGGGGAGCTGTTTTTT
TRBV12-3/TRBV12-4	.	.	TRBJ2-7	CASSLEPFYEQYF	TGTGCCAGCAGTTTAGAACCTTTCTACGAGCAGTACTTC
TRBV2	.	TRBD1	TRBJ1-2	CASSEDRDNYGYTF	TGTGCCAGCAGTGAGGACAGGGATAACTATGGCTACACCTTC
TRBV9	once	TRBD2	TRBJ2-3	CASSVGGAGLTDTQYF	TGTGCCAGCAGCGTAGGGGGAGCGGGGCTCACAGATACGCAGTATTTT
TRBV28	.	TRBD2	TRBJ2-5	CASSILKGTSGGFQETQYF	TGTGCCAGCAGCATCCTTAAAGGGACTAGCGGGGGGTTCCAAGAGACCCAGTACTTC
TRBV6-5	.	.	TRBJ2-3	CASSVSSGDTQYF	TGTGCCAGCAGCGTCTCCTCTGGGGATACGCAGTATTTT
TRBV30	.	.	TRBJ2-5	CAWSLGETQYF	TGTGCCTGGAGTCTGGGAGAGACCCAGTACTTC
TRBV6-5	.	TRBD1	TRBJ1-1	CASSRLGQGNTEAFF	TGTGCCAGCAGTCGCCTGGGACAGGGGAACACTGAAGCTTTCTTT
TRBV2	.	TRBD1	TRBJ2-7	CASFLLTGVNEQYF	TGTGCCAGCTTCCTTTTGACAGGGGTCAACGAGCAGTACTTC
TRBV28	.	.	TRBJ2-7	CASSPLREQYF	TGTGCCAGCAGTCCCCTACGTGAGCAGTACTTC
TRBV11-3	.	TRBD1	TRBJ2-1	CASSLTRTGGNEQFF	TGTGCCAGCAGCTTAACCCGGACAGGGGGTAATGAGCAGTTCTTC
TRBV28	once	TRBD1	TRBJ2-2	CASSRPTGSGGELFF	TGTGCCAGCAGCCGCCCGACAGGGAGCGGCGGGGAGCTGTTTTTT
TRBV15	once	TRBD2	TRBJ2-5	CATSVGGMGETQYF	TGTGCCACCAGCGTCGGGGGGATGGGAGAGACCCAGTACTTC
TRBV27	.	.	TRBJ1-1	CASSPAGGEVEAFF	TGTGCCAGCAGTCCCGCGGGGGGGGAAGTTGAAGCTTTCTTT
TRBV6-5	.	.	TRBJ1-5	CASRAENQPQHF	TGTGCCAGCAGGGCAGAGAATCAGCCCCAGCATTTT
TRBV12-5	.	TRBD2	TRBJ2-2	CASVRTSGSGELFF	TGTGCTAGTGTACGGACTAGCGGTTCCGGGGAGCTGTTTTTT
TRBV3-1/TRBV3-2	.	TRBD2	TRBJ2-1	CASSPREAGAYNEQFF	TGTGCCAGCAGCCCCCGGGAAGCGGGGGCCTACAATGAGCAGTTCTTC
TRBV5-1	.	.	TRBJ2-1	CASSLGVGSYNEQFF	TGCGCCAGCAGCTTGGGGGTGGGCTCCTACAATGAGCAGTTCTTC
TRBV6-5	.	.	TRBJ2-2	CASSYSPGVGTGELFF	TGTGCCAGCAGTTACTCGCCGGGGGTGGGCACCGGGGAGCTGTTTTTT
TRBV5-1	.	.	TRBJ2-2	CASKFWTANTGELFF	TGCGCCAGCAAATTTTGGACAGCGAACACCGGGGAGCTGTTTTTT
TRBV28	.	TRBD1	TRBJ1-2	CASSQTRTGNYGYTF	TGTGCCAGCAGCCAAACAAGGACAGGGAACTATGGCTACACCTTC
TRBV29-1	.	.	TRBJ1-2	CSDRVGDGYTF	TGCAGCGACCGGGTGGGCGATGGCTACACCTTC
TRBV5-6	.	.	TRBJ2-7	CASSLGVRQRSYEQYF	TGTGCCAGCAGCTTAGGAGTGCGTCAGCGCTCCTACGAGCAGTACTTC
TRBV25-1	.	.	TRBJ1-2	CASSESGGADGYTF	TGTGCCAGCAGTGAATCGGGGGGCGCGGATGGCTACACCTTC
TRBV27	.	.	TRBJ1-1	CASRIMTGNTEAFF	TGTGCCAGCAGGATCATGACAGGGAACACTGAAGCTTTCTTT
TRBV9	.	TRBD1	TRBJ1-6	CASSAKGAWGSPLHF	TGTGCCAGCAGCGCGAAGGGGGCATGGGGATCACCCCTCCACTTT
TRBV24-1	once	.	TRBJ2-7	CATSDTYDRNTYEQYF	TGTGCCACCAGTGATACTTACGACAGGAATACCTACGAGCAGTACTTC
TRBV7-3	.	TRBD2	TRBJ2-1	CASSLFGGAYNEQFF	TGTGCCAGCAGCTTATTCGGGGGGGCCTACAATGAGCAGTTCTTC
TRBV4-1	.	.	TRBJ1-1	CASSQSVQSRLNTEAFF	TGCGCCAGCAGCCAATCTGTACAGTCGAGACTGAACACTGAAGCTTTCTTT
TRBV3-1/TRBV3-2	.	.	TRBJ1-3	CASSPGDFEAGNTIYF	TGTGCCAGCAGTCCCGGCGATTTTGAAGCTGGAAACACCATATATTTT
TRBV7-9	once	.	TRBJ1-6	CASSSPGYNSPLHF	TGTGCCAGCAGCTCCCCGGGCTATAATTCACCCCTCCACTTT
TRBV29-1	.	.	TRBJ1-5	CSVGGGPNQPQHF	TGCAGCGTCGGAGGGGGGCCCAATCAGCCCCAGCATTTT
TRBV7-8	.	.	TRBJ1-4	CASSPRRGSNEKLFF	TGTGCCAGCAGCCCCCGAAGGGGGTCTAATGAAAAACTGTTTTTT
TRBV28	.	TRBD2	TRBJ2-1	CASDLAGGTWNEQFF	TGTGCCAGCGACCTAGCGGGGGGGACTTGGAATGAGCAGTTCTTC
TRBV7-9	.	.	TRBJ2-6	CASSSPGTPAGREANVLTF	TGTGCCAGCAGCTCCCCAGGTACTCCTGCGGGGCGGGAGGCCAACGTCCTGACTTTC
TRBV3-1/TRBV3-2	.	.	TRBJ2-7	CASSQDNDFFGEQYF	TGTGCCAGCAGCCAAGACAATGATTTTTTCGGGGAGCAGTACTTC
TRBV4-1	.	TRBD2	TRBJ2-3	CASSHPNLAGAGDTQYF	TGCGCCAGCAGCCACCCGAACCTAGCGGGGGCGGGAGATACGCAGTATTTT
TRBV12-3/TRBV12-4	.	.	TRBJ2-7	CASSLMEEQYF	TGTGCCAGCAGTTTAATGGAAGAGCAGTACTTC
TRBV5-1	.	TRBD1	TRBJ1-2	CASSVGQKGAWANYGYTF	TGCGCCAGCAGCGTCGGACAGAAGGGGGCTTGGGCTAACTATGGCTACACCTTC
TRBV3-1/TRBV3-2	.	.	TRBJ1-1	CASSQDFTGFAEAFF	TGTGCCAGCAGCCAAGATTTTACAGGGTTTGCGGAAGCTTTCTTT
TRBV29-1	.	TRBD2	TRBJ2-7	CSVQSSSGGFQSYEQYF	TGCAGCGTGCAATCGTCTAGCGGGGGTTTTCAGTCCTACGAGCAGTACTTC
TRBV5-1	.	TRBD1	TRBJ1-4	CASSLTGGNREKLFF	TGCGCCAGCAGCTTAACAGGGGGTAATCGTGAAAAACTGTTTTTT